This TCR beta chain was observed in a study of blood T cell repertoires in COVID-19. Study-wide background: Sites across the United States, Italy and Spain contributed samples from acute and convalescent COVID-19. Nucleic acid was either cDNA or gDNA, and it came from T cells, B-cell-depleted T cells, or PBMCs.

In the original workflow: From reference gene primer amplification, estimates of nucleated cell counts were derived. Sequencing used immunoSEQ multiplex PCR; TCRdb keeps in-frame clones, though not all of them. V and J calls and clone size come straight from that table; D and trimming were deduced from the DNA. The repertoire holds 95,000 to 150,000 clones, with over 80% as singletons. The CDR3 sequence is 15 residues long. J was trimmed by 2 bases and V by 1 base; bases with no gene match: 2. Germline CDR1 is SGHAT and CDR2 is FQNNGV. Sequenced material: peripheral blood. This chain links TRBV11-2 with TRBJ2-1, with 7 bases aligning to TRBD1. The TCR sequence derives from a woman in her 70s with acute or convalescent COVID-19. The CDR3 region has the DNA TGTGCCAGCAGCTTAGGAGGGGGCGCCTACAATGAGCAGTTCTTC. The encoded protein is CASSLGGGAYNEQFF.